This T cell receptor (beta chain) came from a study of graft-versus-host responses after intestinal transplantation. About the research overall: After anti-thymocyte globulin induction, recipients took tacrolimus and steroids for roughly three years.

The protocol was immunoSEQ multiplex PCR, while the TCRdb copy is restricted to in-frame clones and leaves out a portion. The sample has around 110,000 clones, just over 90% seen once. Findings and limits, study-wide: Within allografts, high graft-versus-host to host-versus-graft clonal ratios were seen among patients with graft-donor T cell macrochimerism. GvH clones detected in recipient marrow included some appearing first in ileum or blood.

A single count supports this clone. Its target is not known. Here the sequenced sample was unstimulated CD4+ T cells sorted from spleen or lymph node cells, taken before intestinal transplant. This clonotype was sampled from a human donor who received an intestinal transplant.

The CDR3 DNA is TGTGCCAGCAGTTTTTTAGGGGAAGGCTACACCTTC. It yields the protein CASSFLGEGYTF. The V call is TRBV28, the J call TRBJ1-2; tentatively, D is TRBD1 (5 bases). Germline-derived CDR1 and CDR2 are MDHEN and SYDVKM. The CDR3 contains 12 residues. The V end was cut by 3 bases, the J end by 8 bases, with 10 bases between.